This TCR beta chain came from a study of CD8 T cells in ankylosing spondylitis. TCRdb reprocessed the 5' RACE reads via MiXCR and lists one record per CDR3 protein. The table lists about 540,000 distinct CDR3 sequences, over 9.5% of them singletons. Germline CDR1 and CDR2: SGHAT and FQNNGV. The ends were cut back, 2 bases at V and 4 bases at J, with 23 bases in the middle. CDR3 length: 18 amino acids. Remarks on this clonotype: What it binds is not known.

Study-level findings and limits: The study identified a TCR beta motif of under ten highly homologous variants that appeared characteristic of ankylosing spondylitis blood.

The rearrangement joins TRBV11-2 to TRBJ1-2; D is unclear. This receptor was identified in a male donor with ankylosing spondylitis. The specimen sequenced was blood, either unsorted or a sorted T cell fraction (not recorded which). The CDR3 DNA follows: TGTGCCAGCAGCTTACGGCGGGCCTTTGACCGCCTCGGCTATGGCTACACCTTC. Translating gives CASSLRRAFDRLGYGYTF. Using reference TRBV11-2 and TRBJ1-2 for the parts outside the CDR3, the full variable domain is EAGVAQSPRYKIIEKRQSVAFWCNPISGHATLYWYQQILGQGPKLLIQFQNNGVVDDSQLPKDRFSAERLKGVDSTLKIQPAKLEDSAVYLCASSLRRAFDRLGYGYTFGSGTRLTVV.